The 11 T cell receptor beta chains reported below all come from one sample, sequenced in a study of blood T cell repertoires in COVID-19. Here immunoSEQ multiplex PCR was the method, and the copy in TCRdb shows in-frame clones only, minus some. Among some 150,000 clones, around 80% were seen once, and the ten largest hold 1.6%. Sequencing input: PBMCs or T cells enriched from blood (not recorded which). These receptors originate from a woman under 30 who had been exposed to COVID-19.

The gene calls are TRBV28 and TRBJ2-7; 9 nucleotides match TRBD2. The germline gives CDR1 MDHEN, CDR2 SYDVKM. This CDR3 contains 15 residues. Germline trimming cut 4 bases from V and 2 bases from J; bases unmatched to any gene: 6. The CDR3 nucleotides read TGTGCCAGCAGTTCAGCGGGAGGTGGGACCTACGAGCAGTACTTC. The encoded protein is CASSSAGGGTYEQYF.

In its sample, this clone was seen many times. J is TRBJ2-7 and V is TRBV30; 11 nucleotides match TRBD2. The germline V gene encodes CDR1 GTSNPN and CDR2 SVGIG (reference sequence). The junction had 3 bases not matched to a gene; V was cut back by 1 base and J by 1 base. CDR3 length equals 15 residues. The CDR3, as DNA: TGTGCCTGGAGTGAAACTAGCGGGGGTTCCTACGAGCAGTACTTC. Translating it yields CAWSETSGGSYEQYF.

The CDR3 here is CASSKRGGQGVYNSPLHF. The CDR3 DNA reads TGTGCCAGCAGCAAAAGGGGCGGACAGGGCGTATATAATTCACCCCTCCACTTT. This rearrangement joins TRBV21-1 to TRBJ1-6; the tabulated D call, TRBD1, remains unverified against the DNA. TRBV21-1 is noted as a pseudogene. This CDR3 region has 18 residues.

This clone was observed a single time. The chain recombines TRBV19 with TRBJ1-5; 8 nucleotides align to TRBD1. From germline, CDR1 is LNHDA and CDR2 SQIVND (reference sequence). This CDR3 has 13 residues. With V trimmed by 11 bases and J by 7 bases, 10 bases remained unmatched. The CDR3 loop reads CAGGNQGAQPQHF. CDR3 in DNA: TGTGCCGGGGGGAATCAGGGGGCGCAGCCCCAGCATTTT.

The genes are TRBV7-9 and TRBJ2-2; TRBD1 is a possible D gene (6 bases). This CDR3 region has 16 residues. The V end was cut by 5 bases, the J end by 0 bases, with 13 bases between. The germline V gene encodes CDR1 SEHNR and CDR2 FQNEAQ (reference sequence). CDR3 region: CASSPEGHTNTGELFF. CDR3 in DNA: TGTGCCAGCAGCCCTGAGGGACACACGAACACCGGGGAGCTGTTTTTT.

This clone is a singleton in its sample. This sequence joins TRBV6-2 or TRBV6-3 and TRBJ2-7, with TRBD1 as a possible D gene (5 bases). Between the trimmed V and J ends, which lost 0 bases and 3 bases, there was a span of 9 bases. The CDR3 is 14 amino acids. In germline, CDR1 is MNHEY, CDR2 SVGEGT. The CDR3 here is CASSYSIQGYEQYF. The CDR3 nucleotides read TGTGCCAGCAGTTACTCGATTCAGGGCTACGAGCAGTACTTC.

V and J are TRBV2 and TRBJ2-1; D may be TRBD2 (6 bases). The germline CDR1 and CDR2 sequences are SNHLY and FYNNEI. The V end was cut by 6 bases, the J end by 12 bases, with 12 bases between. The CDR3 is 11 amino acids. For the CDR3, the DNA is TGTGCCAGCAGGGGAACCGGGGGGCAGTTCTTC. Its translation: CASRGTGGQFF.

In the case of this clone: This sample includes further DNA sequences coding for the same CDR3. DNA for the CDR3: TGTGCCAGCTCACCGGACAGAAAAAACACTGAAGCTTTCTTT. Translated, it gives CASSPDRKNTEAFF. This chain links TRBV18 with TRBJ1-1, with D maybe TRBD1 (6 bases). Germline CDR1 and CDR2: KGHSH and LQKENI. V gave up 3 bases and J gave up 2 bases, with 10 bases separating them. CDR3 length: 14 residues.

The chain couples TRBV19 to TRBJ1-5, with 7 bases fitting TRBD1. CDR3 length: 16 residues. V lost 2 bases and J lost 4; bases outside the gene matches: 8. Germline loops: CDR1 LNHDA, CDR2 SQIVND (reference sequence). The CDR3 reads CASSIKAGTENQPQHF. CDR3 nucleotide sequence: TGTGCCAGTAGTATAAAGGCCGGGACAGAGAATCAGCCCCAGCATTTT.

The CDR3 here is CASSLRGGHTEAFF. The CDR3 DNA reads as TGTGCCAGCAGTTTAAGGGGCGGACACACTGAAGCTTTCTTT. This chain joins TRBV6-2 or TRBV6-3 and TRBJ1-1, with D perhaps TRBD1 (5 bases). Trimming pared 4 bases from V and 3 bases from J, leaving 12 bases between. CDR1 is MNHEY and CDR2 is SVGEGT in the germline V gene. The CDR3 consists of 14 residues.

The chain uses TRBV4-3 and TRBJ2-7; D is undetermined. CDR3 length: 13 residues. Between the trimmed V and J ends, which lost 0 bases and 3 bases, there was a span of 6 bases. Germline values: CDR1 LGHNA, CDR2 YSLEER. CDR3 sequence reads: CASSQETGYEQYF. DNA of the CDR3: TGCGCCAGCAGCCAAGAGACTGGCTACGAGCAGTACTTC.